Following are 31 T cell receptor beta chains from one sample sequenced in a study of cytomegalovirus exposure and HLA in healthy donors. Both 60 Vbeta primers and 13 Jbeta primers went into the PCR. Measured with immunoSEQ multiplex PCR; TCRdb has only the in-frame clones, and not every one. The repertoire holds 100,000 to 150,000 clones, with around 78% as singletons. The sequenced sample was PBMCs. The receptors shown here come from a woman aged 50 to 65 in good health and CMV-seronegative.

This rearrangement joins TRBV28 to TRBJ1-2, with D perhaps TRBD1 (5 bases). The CDR3 is 12 residues long. V lost 8 bases to trimming and J lost 0 bases, with 7 bases between them. Looked up from germline, CDR1 is MDHEN and CDR2 is SYDVKM. The CDR3 spells CASHRSNYGYTF. The CDR3 region has the DNA TGTGCCAGCCACAGGTCTAACTATGGCTACACCTTC.

On this clone: One end of the junction fails to match germline, which may point to a read error. The CDR3 loop reads CSSSLATGGPAEAFF. DNA of the CDR3: TGTTCCAGCAGCTTAGCGACAGGGGGCCCGGCTGAAGCTTTCTTT. The chain employs TRBV7-9 and TRBJ1-1; TRBD1 aligns across 10 bases. Looked up from germline, CDR1 is SEHNR and CDR2 is FQNEAQ (reference sequence). This CDR3 region has 15 residues. The variable domain in full, completed from reference TRBV7-9 and TRBJ1-1, reads DTGVSQNPRHKITKRGQNVTFRCDPISEHNRLYWYRQTLGQGPEFLTYFQNEAQLEKSRLLSDRFSAERPKGSFSTLEIQRTEQGDSAMYLCSSSLATGGPAEAFFGQGTRLTVV.

This chain joins TRBV27 and TRBJ2-3; maybe TRBD2 (6 bases). The CDR3 is 16 residues long. The germline V gene encodes CDR1 MNHEY and CDR2 SMNVEV (reference sequence). V lost 3 bases to trimming and J lost 4 bases, with 17 bases between them. The DNA of the CDR3 is TGTGCCAGCAGTTTTAGAAACTCCAGGGAGGCAGATACGCAGTATTTT. It encodes CASSFRNSREADTQYF.

The chain couples TRBV5-4 to TRBJ1-2; D might be TRBD1 (5 bases). This CDR3 is built from 13 residues. Trimming stripped 3 bases from V and 0 bases from J, with 6 bases between. Per germline, CDR1 SGHNT and CDR2 YYREEE (reference sequence). CDR3 protein: CASSSTANYGYTF. CDR3 DNA sequence: TGTGCCAGCAGCTCGACAGCTAACTATGGCTACACCTTC.

The chain couples TRBV19 to TRBJ2-5, with D possibly matching TRBD2 (6 bases). Between the trimmed V and J ends, which lost 4 bases and 7 bases, there was a span of 16 bases. Germline assignment: CDR1 LNHDA and CDR2 SQIVND (reference sequence). This CDR3 region has 14 residues. CDR3 residues: CASSSSGVGGTQYF. CDR3 bases: TGTGCCAGTAGTAGTTCGGGGGTAGGCGGGACCCAGTACTTC.

V and J are TRBV7-2 and TRBJ2-3; TRBD2 agrees at 12 bases. From germline, CDR1 is SGHTA and CDR2 FQGNSA. CDR3 length: 21 amino acids. V was pared by 0 bases and J by 0 bases, with 13 bases of the junction left unmatched. The CDR3 nucleotides read TGTGCCAGCAGCTTAGCGATTTCTAGCGGGAGGGCCCTGACTAGCACAGATACGCAGTATTTT. It yields the protein CASSLAISSGRALTSTDTQYF.

This clone was found a few times. The genes are TRBV6-5 and TRBJ2-1; D remains ambiguous. This CDR3 has 13 residues. Trimming left V 0 bases short and J 5 bases short, with 5 bases between. Per germline, CDR1 MNHEY and CDR2 SVGAGI. The CDR3 loop reads CASSYSPNNEQFF. DNA of the CDR3: TGTGCCAGCAGTTACTCCCCCAACAATGAGCAGTTCTTC.

The V and J genes are TRBV10-2 and TRBJ1-1; 7 bases fit TRBD1. Germline assignment: CDR1 WSHSY and CDR2 SAAADI. The CDR3 has 13 amino acids. Germline trimming cut 8 bases from V and 2 bases from J; bases unmatched to any gene: 5. This chain's CDR3 is CASSRQGNTEAFF. The CDR3 bases are TGCGCCAGCTCCCGACAGGGAAACACTGAAGCTTTCTTT.

V and J are TRBV13 and TRBJ1-3; no firm D call. This CDR3 comprises 15 residues. Trimming removed 3 bases from V and 0 bases from J, with 9 bases in between. Germline V gene lookup returns CDR1 PRHDT and CDR2 FYEKMQ (reference sequence). Here the CDR3 DNA reads TGTGCCAGCAGCTTCGGGATACGCTCTGGAAACACCATATATTTT. Protein sequence: CASSFGIRSGNTIYF.

The V gene is TRBV18, the J gene TRBJ1-4; 8 positions agree with TRBD1. The CDR3 covers 18 residues. The J segment lost 0 bases and the V segment lost 3 bases, leaving 9 bases of the junction unmatched. Germline values: CDR1 KGHSH, CDR2 LQKENI. The CDR3 loop reads CASSPLAGGIATNEKLFF. Here the CDR3 DNA reads TGTGCCAGCTCACCGTTGGCAGGGGGCATTGCAACTAATGAAAAACTGTTTTTT.

The chain is built from TRBV9 and TRBJ1-4; possible D gene TRBD1, 6 bases. CDR1 is SGDLS, CDR2 YYNGEE, per germline. The CDR3 spans 15 residues. V lost 0 bases and J 0 bases, leaving 6 bases between the germline ends. The CDR3 sequence: CASSVGTATNEKLFF. DNA of the CDR3: TGTGCCAGCAGCGTAGGGACAGCAACTAATGAAAAACTGTTTTTT.

V usage is TRBV6-1 and J usage is TRBJ1-6, with D perhaps TRBD1 (5 bases). Germline lookup yields CDR1 MNHNS and CDR2 SASEGT. The CDR3 covers 14 residues. Trimming left V 10 bases short and J 9 bases short, with 19 bases between. The CDR3 here is CATKIGGSSSPLHF. The CDR3 nucleotides read TGTGCCACCAAAATCGGGGGAAGCTCTTCACCCCTCCACTTT.

This chain joins TRBV4-1 and TRBJ2-3; D is uncertain. Between the trimmed V and J ends, which lost 0 bases and 10 bases, there was a span of 17 bases. CDR3 length: 15 amino acids. The V gene's germline CDR1 is MGHRA and CDR2 YSYEKL. CDR3 region: CASSQETSPSRSQYF. In DNA form, the CDR3 reads TGCGCCAGCAGCCAAGAAACCAGCCCTAGTCGTTCGCAGTATTTT.

In this sample, this clone turned up a few times. This chain uses TRBV28 with TRBJ2-5, with 13 nucleotides matching TRBD2. CDR1 is MDHEN and CDR2 is SYDVKM in the germline V gene. The CDR3 consists of 16 residues. With 8 bases clipped from V and 5 bases from J, the junction kept 11 bases outside the gene matches. CDR3 nucleotide sequence: TGTGCCAGCCGCCCCCGGACTAGCGGGAGTCGGGAGACCCAGTACTTC. Amino acids: CASRPRTSGSRETQYF.

The rearrangement links TRBV28 to TRBJ2-2; D call uncertain. The length of the CDR3 is 13 residues. In germline, CDR1 is MDHEN, CDR2 SYDVKM. The V end was cut by 8 bases, the J end by 0 bases, with 7 bases between. The CDR3 sequence: CASYSPNTGELFF. The CDR3 nucleotides read TGTGCCAGCTATTCTCCGAACACCGGGGAGCTGTTTTTT.

This clone has just a few counts. The rearrangement uses TRBV4-2 and TRBJ2-2; 12 nucleotides align to TRBD2. The CDR3 is 17 amino acids. V gave up 7 bases and J gave up 2 bases; unmatched junction bases: 8. The germline gives CDR1 LGHNA, CDR2 YNFKEQ. The CDR3 loop is CASNPRTSGTNTGELFF. The CDR3 coding sequence is TGTGCCAGCAACCCTAGGACTAGCGGGACTAACACCGGGGAGCTGTTTTTT.

V usage is TRBV28 and J usage is TRBJ1-6; 12 bases agree with TRBD1. The junction had 14 bases not matched to a gene; V was cut back by 6 bases and J by 2 bases. The V gene's germline CDR1 is MDHEN and CDR2 SYDVKM. The CDR3 is 20 amino acids. The CDR3 protein is CASSPFGTGGLNTYNSPLHF. The CDR3, as DNA: TGTGCCAGCAGCCCATTCGGGACAGGGGGCCTTAATACCTATAATTCACCCCTCCACTTT.

In this sample, this clone turned up a few times. The chain joins TRBV5-1 to TRBJ1-1; possible D gene TRBD1, 5 bases. CDR1 is SGHRS, CDR2 YFSETQ, per germline. V shed 0 bases and J shed 1 base, with 10 bases lying between them. The CDR3 length is 15 residues. The CDR3 here is CASSLDPGWNTEAFF. CDR3 nucleotide sequence: TGCGCCAGCAGCTTGGACCCAGGGTGGAACACTGAAGCTTTCTTT.

The chain combines TRBV28 with TRBJ1-1; the D gene is possibly TRBD1 (6 bases). The V end lost 6 bases, the J end lost 0 bases, and 11 bases lay between the germline ends. The CDR3 extends over 14 amino acids. CDR1 is MDHEN and CDR2 is SYDVKM in the germline V gene. CDR3 region: CASSLDSLNTEAFF. Written as DNA, the CDR3 is TGTGCCAGCAGCCTGGACAGTCTGAACACTGAAGCTTTCTTT.

The genes are TRBV7-9 and TRBJ2-7; weak D call: TRBD1 (5 bases). Germline loops: CDR1 SEHNR, CDR2 FQNEAQ (reference sequence). Trimming removed 5 bases at V and 2 bases at J, with 10 bases between. The CDR3 sequence is 13 residues long. The DNA for the CDR3 is TGTGCCAGCAGCGTCGGACAAGCCTACGAGCAGTACTTC. This encodes CASSVGQAYEQYF.

J is TRBJ1-1 and V is TRBV6-6; 7 bases match TRBD1. Germline lookup yields CDR1 MNHNY and CDR2 SVGAGI (reference sequence). The CDR3 totals 13 residues. Trimming took 5 bases from V and 4 from J; bases not matched to a gene: 4. CDR3 coding DNA: TGTGCCAGCAGTATCAGGGACAGCACTGAAGCTTTCTTT. Translated: CASSIRDSTEAFF.

A remark on this clone: This CDR3 is also generated by other DNA sequences in the sample. The V gene is TRBV29-1, the J gene TRBJ2-7; 8 bases line up with TRBD1. V shed 5 bases, J shed 0 bases, and the junction held 3 bases outside the gene matches. The CDR3 contains 13 residues. Germline CDR1 SQVTM, CDR2 ANQGSEA. The CDR3 sequence: CSVRQGSSYEQYF. The CDR3 DNA is TGCAGCGTTAGACAGGGGAGCTCCTACGAGCAGTACTTC.

This chain joins TRBV21-1 and TRBJ1-5; the table's D call of TRBD1 was not tested on the DNA. TRBV21-1 is a pseudogene. CDR3 length equals 13 residues. CDR3 in DNA: TGTGCCAGCAAAGGACAGGGGAGTCAGCCCCAGCATTTT. Its translation: CASKGQGSQPQHF.

The V call is TRBV10-3, the J call TRBJ1-2; 7 nucleotides align to TRBD1. Germline assignment: CDR1 ENHRY and CDR2 SYGVKD. With V trimmed by 3 bases and J by 8 bases, 6 bases remained unmatched. The CDR3 is 13 amino acids. The CDR3 nucleotides read TGTGCCATCAGTGAATACAGGGGAAAAGGCTACACCTTC. Translation: CAISEYRGKGYTF.

The rearrangement links TRBV5-1 to TRBJ2-7, with 9 nucleotides matching TRBD1. With 0 bases clipped from V and 5 bases from J, the junction kept 0 bases outside the gene matches. This CDR3 contains 13 residues. Germline CDR1 reads SGHRS; CDR2 reads YFSETQ. CDR3 residues: CASSLGTGDEQYF. The CDR3 nucleotides read TGCGCCAGCAGCTTGGGGACAGGGGACGAGCAGTACTTC.

V is TRBV19 and J is TRBJ2-3, with a tentative D call TRBD2 (5 bases). CDR3 length: 13 amino acids. Germline CDR1 reads LNHDA; CDR2 reads SQIVND (reference sequence). Trimming shortened V by 10 bases and J by 6 bases, and 17 bases separated the two germline ends. The CDR3 nucleotides are TGTGCCACCCTAGCTGAGTCGTCCGATACGCAGTATTTT. Translation gives CATLAESSDTQYF. Drawing the rest from reference TRBV19 and TRBJ2-3, the complete variable domain is DGGITQSPKYLFRKEGQNVTLSCEQNLNHDAMYWYRQDPGQGLRLIYYSQIVNDFQKGDIAEGYSVSREKKESFPLTVTSAQKNPTAFYLCATLAESSDTQYFGPGTRLTVL.

This sequence joins TRBV5-1 and TRBJ1-1, with TRBD1 identical over 7 bases. The trim removed 4 bases at V and 5 bases at J, leaving 8 bases unmatched. This CDR3 has 14 residues. From germline, CDR1 is SGHRS and CDR2 YFSETQ. CDR3 DNA: TGCGCCAGCAGCCTGGGGGACAGTCGGACTGAAGCTTTCTTT. This translates into CASSLGDSRTEAFF. Based on the CDR3 plus reference TRBV5-1 and TRBJ1-1, the full variable domain is KAGVTQTPRYLIKTRGQQVTLSCSPISGHRSVSWYQQTPGQGLQFLFEYFSETQRNKGNFPGRFSGRQFSNSRSEMNVSTLELGDSALYLCASSLGDSRTEAFFGQGTRLTVV.

This clone was observed a handful of times. The chain carries TRBV11-3 and TRBJ2-5; weak D call: TRBD2 (6 bases). Trimming took 5 bases from V and 1 from J, leaving 14 bases between them. CDR1 is SGHNT, CDR2 YENEEA, per germline. CDR3 length equals 15 residues. CDR3 in DNA: TGTGCCAGCAGCGCCAGCGGGCTCATCCAAGAGACCCAGTACTTC. Translating it yields CASSASGLIQETQYF.

The chain joins TRBV7-8 to TRBJ2-7; the D gene is possibly TRBD1 (6 bases). Trimming left V 4 bases short and J 3 bases short, with 13 bases between. From germline, CDR1 is SGHVS and CDR2 FQNEAQ. The CDR3 has 14 residues. The DNA of the CDR3 is TGTGCCAGCAGCTCTGTGGGCAGGGGCTACGAGCAGTACTTC. Protein sequence: CASSSVGRGYEQYF.

This chain joins TRBV7-6 and TRBJ2-1, with D possibly TRBD2 on 5 matching bases. The CDR3 extends over 16 amino acids. Germline CDR1 reads SGHVS; CDR2 reads FNYEAQ. V lost 1 base to trimming and J lost 7 bases, with 17 bases between them. CDR3 amino acids: CASSLGWTPSENEQFF. The CDR3 DNA sequence: TGTGCCAGCAGCTTAGGGTGGACTCCCTCGGAAAATGAGCAGTTCTTC.

The V and J genes are TRBV19 and TRBJ1-1; D possibly corresponds to TRBD1 (5 bases). The CDR3 is 13 amino acids. V lost 6 bases, J lost 6 bases, and 14 bases lay in between. Germline CDR1 reads LNHDA; CDR2 reads SQIVND (reference sequence). The CDR3 spells CASSVPPRAEAFF. CDR3 nucleotide sequence: TGTGCCAGTAGCGTACCGCCCAGGGCTGAAGCTTTCTTT. Together with reference TRBV19 and TRBJ1-1, the CDR3 gives the full variable domain: DGGITQSPKYLFRKEGQNVTLSCEQNLNHDAMYWYRQDPGQGLRLIYYSQIVNDFQKGDIAEGYSVSREKKESFPLTVTSAQKNPTAFYLCASSVPPRAEAFFGQGTRLTVV.